This TCR beta chain was recorded in a study of CD8+ T cells in alopecia areata. Points from the study as a whole: The study found higher clonality in lesional than normal scalp, especially in alopecia totalis/universalis. Throughout tofacitinib, many expanded lesional clones continued to persist in scalp and blood.

Germline loops: CDR1 KGHSH, CDR2 LQKENI. The V gene end was trimmed by 3 bases and the J gene end by 5 bases; junction bases not matched to a gene: 5. This CDR3 contains 15 residues. As regards this clone: Its antigen is not known.

Extraction of RNA preceded its reverse transcription into cDNA, which served as the sequencing template. TCRdb's copy holds only in-frame clones and misses some; the assay was immunoSEQ multiplex PCR. The sample carries over 200,000 clones, over 60% recorded once. The treatment denotes: oral pan-JAK inhibitor, 5-10 mg twice daily. Those with alopecia areata gave lesional scalp punch biopsies and peripheral blood. This specimen consisted of CD4+ T cells sorted from blood, obtained at week 4, from a patient treated with tofacitinib. The receptor's source is a human donor with alopecia areata. The rearrangement joins TRBV18 to TRBJ2-7, with 12 nucleotides matching TRBD1. CDR3 residues: CASSPSGTGGNEQYF. Here the CDR3 DNA reads TGTGCCAGCTCACCGTCCGGGACAGGGGGCAACGAGCAGTACTTC. The whole variable domain, remainder taken from reference TRBV18 and TRBJ2-7, is NAGVMQNPRHLVRRRGQEARLRCSPMKGHSHVYWYRQLPEEGLKFMVYLQKENIIDESGMPKERFSAEFPKEGPSILRIQQVVRGDSAAYFCASSPSGTGGNEQYFGPGTRLTVT.